The 15 T cell receptor beta chains below come from one sample, sequenced in a study of PD-1 and CTLA-4 blockade in melanoma. The method was immunoSEQ multiplex PCR; TCRdb's version includes in-frame clones alone and lacks a portion of them. The repertoire holds 15,000 to 20,000 clones, with roughly 73% as singletons. The sequencing used CD8+ T cells from peripheral blood, collected before anti-PD-1 treatment. The receptors were gathered from a human donor with melanoma.

The chain links TRBV4-2 to TRBJ1-2, with 8 bases matching TRBD1. The CDR3 consists of 14 residues. The germline CDR1 and CDR2 sequences are LGHNA and YNFKEQ. V lost 5 bases and J lost 5; bases outside the gene matches: 7. CDR3 coding DNA: TGTGCCAGCAGCTCGGACAGGGATCGTTATGGCTACACCTTC. Protein sequence: CASSSDRDRYGYTF.

This clone was observed a handful of times. CDR3 in amino acids: CASSYSSGGYEGAFF. The CDR3 nucleotides read TGTGCCAGCAGTTACTCGTCGGGGGGCTACGAAGGAGCTTTCTTT. The V and J genes are TRBV6-5 and TRBJ1-1, with D perhaps matching TRBD1 (6 bases). Trimming shortened V by 0 bases and J by 10 bases, and 18 bases separated the two germline ends. Germline CDR1 is MNHEY and CDR2 is SVGAGI. The CDR3 is 15 amino acids.

The rearrangement links TRBV6-5 to TRBJ1-1; D remains unclear. Trimming cost V 5 bases and J 2 bases, with 15 bases left between them. Germline-derived CDR1 and CDR2 are MNHEY and SVGAGI. The CDR3 is 15 residues long. The CDR3 spells CASSNPLTANTEAFF. The DNA for the CDR3 is TGTGCCAGCAGTAACCCTTTAACAGCTAACACTGAAGCTTTCTTT.

This chain uses TRBV7-9 with TRBJ1-1; unclear D gene. CDR1 and CDR2 from the germline V gene are SEHNR and FQNEAQ (reference sequence). CDR3 length equals 13 residues. Trimming left V 2 bases short and J 1 base short, with 5 bases between. CDR3 loop: CASSLMGNTEAFF. As DNA, the CDR3 is TGTGCCAGCAGCTTAATGGGGAACACTGAAGCTTTCTTT.

This chain connects TRBV5-4 to TRBJ2-6, with D possibly matching TRBD1 (5 bases). Germline lookup yields CDR1 SGHNT and CDR2 YYREEE (reference sequence). This CDR3 contains 15 residues. Trimming stripped 0 bases from V and 3 bases from J, with 7 bases between. In DNA, the CDR3 is TGTGCCAGCAGCTTGGAAGGGGATGGGGCCAACGTCCTGACTTTC. This codes for CASSLEGDGANVLTF.

The rearrangement uses TRBV5-5 and TRBJ2-7; TRBD1 or TRBD2 may be the D gene (5 bases each). This CDR3 region has 12 residues. V dropped 5 bases and J dropped 4 bases, with 10 bases sitting between them. CDR1 SGHKS and CDR2 YYEKEE come from the germline V gene (reference sequence). CDR3 sequence reads: CASSPREYEQYF. CDR3 in DNA: TGTGCCAGCAGTCCCAGGGAGTACGAGCAGTACTTC. Supplemented by reference TRBV5-5 and TRBJ2-7, the full variable domain reads DAGVTQSPTHLIKTRGQQVTLRCSPISGHKSVSWYQQVLGQGPQFIFQYYEKEERGRGNFPDRFSARQFPNYSSELNVNALLLGDSALYLCASSPREYEQYFGPGTRLTVT.

The chain employs TRBV10-2 and TRBJ1-1, with 7 bases identical to TRBD1. V shed 4 bases and J 8 bases; nucleotides not matched to a gene: 1. There are 11 residues in the CDR3. Per germline, CDR1 WSHSY and CDR2 SAAADI. The CDR3 loop reads CASSGRGEAFF. CDR3 nucleotide sequence: TGCGCCAGCAGTGGCAGGGGGGAAGCTTTCTTT.

As for this clone: Different DNA sequences within this sample yield the same CDR3. The rearrangement links TRBV11-2 to TRBJ1-2, with a tentative D call TRBD1 (6 bases). The CDR3 covers 16 residues. The germline V gene has CDR1 SGHAT and CDR2 FQNNGV. The V and J ends lost 8 bases and 4 bases respectively, with 23 bases between them. The CDR3 loop reads CASGGGGGKEVYGYTF. In nucleotides, the CDR3 is TGTGCCAGCGGGGGTGGCGGGGGCAAAGAGGTCTATGGCTACACCTTC.

The rearrangement links TRBV29-1 to TRBJ1-2; maybe TRBD1 (6 bases). The CDR3 is 15 amino acids. Looked up from germline, CDR1 is SQVTM and CDR2 is ANQGSEA. The V and J ends lost 7 bases and 2 bases respectively, with 20 bases between them. This CDR3 reads CSAPGGAGKNYGYTF. Written as DNA, the CDR3 is TGCAGCGCCCCCGGGGGGGCCGGGAAGAACTATGGCTACACCTTC.

The chain recombines TRBV11-3 with TRBJ2-2; a weak D match, TRBD1 (8 bases). The V end lost 3 bases, the J end lost 4 bases, and 21 bases lay between the germline ends. Germline V gene data show CDR1 as SGHNT and CDR2 as YENEEA. CDR3 length: 18 amino acids. The CDR3 DNA follows: TGTGCCAGCAGCTTTATCTACAGGGGGGGTTCGGGCACCGGGGAGCTGTTTTTT. Translated, it gives CASSFIYRGGSGTGELFF.

In this sample, this clone turned up once. This chain connects TRBV5-1 to TRBJ2-1; D unresolved. The CDR3 extends over 14 amino acids. Germline CDR1 and CDR2: SGHRS and YFSETQ. V gave up 0 bases and J gave up 12 bases, with 16 bases separating them. The CDR3 here is CASSLVAEREGQFF. The CDR3, as DNA: TGCGCCAGCAGCTTGGTGGCCGAAAGGGAAGGGCAGTTCTTC.

The chain is built from TRBV7-8 and TRBJ2-7; D not certain. CDR1 SGHVS and CDR2 FQNEAQ come from the germline V gene. Trimming stripped 3 bases from V and 2 bases from J, with 8 bases between. The CDR3 covers 13 residues. The CDR3 bases are TGTGCCAGCAGCTTTGGGGATGCCTACGAGCAGTACTTC. Its protein is CASSFGDAYEQYF.

The gene calls are TRBV5-5 and TRBJ2-5, with D possibly being TRBD2 (6 bases). Between the trimmed V and J ends, which lost 0 bases and 4 bases, there was a span of 10 bases. The V gene's germline CDR1 is SGHKS and CDR2 YYEKEE (reference sequence). CDR3 length: 14 residues. The CDR3 loop reads CASSLVGGRETQYF. The CDR3 bases are TGTGCCAGCAGCTTGGTGGGGGGTCGAGAGACCCAGTACTTC.

The V gene is TRBV19, the J gene TRBJ2-7; possible D gene TRBD1, 6 bases. CDR1 LNHDA and CDR2 SQIVND come from the germline V gene (reference sequence). V was trimmed by 10 bases and J by 3 bases, leaving 19 bases between them. CDR3 size: 14 residues. The CDR3 bases are TGTGCCACTACCCAAGGACAGTTGAACTACGAGCAGTACTTC. It translates to CATTQGQLNYEQYF.

The chain is built from TRBV5-1 and TRBJ1-1; perhaps TRBD1 as D (6 bases). Trimming left V 4 bases short and J 7 bases short, with 17 bases between. Germline V CDR1 and CDR2: SGHRS, YFSETQ. CDR3 size: 14 residues. The DNA for the CDR3 is TGCGCCAGCAGCGGGGGGGCGGGAGCCTTTGAAGCTTTCTTT. It is translated as CASSGGAGAFEAFF.